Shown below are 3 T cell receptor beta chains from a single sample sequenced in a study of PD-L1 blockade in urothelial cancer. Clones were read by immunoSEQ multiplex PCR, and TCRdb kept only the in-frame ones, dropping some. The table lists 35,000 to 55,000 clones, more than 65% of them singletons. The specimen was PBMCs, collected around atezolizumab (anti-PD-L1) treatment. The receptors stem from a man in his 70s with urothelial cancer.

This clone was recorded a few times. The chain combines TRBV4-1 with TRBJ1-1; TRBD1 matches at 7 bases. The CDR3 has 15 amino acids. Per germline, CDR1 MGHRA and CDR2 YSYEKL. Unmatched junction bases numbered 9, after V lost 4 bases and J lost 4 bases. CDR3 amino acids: CASSRGTAMTTEAFF. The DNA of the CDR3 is TGCGCCAGCAGCCGCGGGACAGCTATGACCACTGAAGCTTTCTTT.

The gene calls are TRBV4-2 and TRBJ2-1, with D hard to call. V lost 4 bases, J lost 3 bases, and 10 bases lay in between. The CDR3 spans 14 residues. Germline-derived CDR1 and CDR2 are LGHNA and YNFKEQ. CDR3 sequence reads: CASSPSRYYNEQFF. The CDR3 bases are TGTGCCAGCAGCCCCTCCAGGTACTACAATGAGCAGTTCTTC.

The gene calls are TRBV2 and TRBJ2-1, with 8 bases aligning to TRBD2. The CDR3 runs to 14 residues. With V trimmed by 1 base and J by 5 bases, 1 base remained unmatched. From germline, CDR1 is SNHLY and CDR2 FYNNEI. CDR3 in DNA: TGTGCCAGCAGTGAAGGGCGGGGGGACAATGAGCAGTTCTTC. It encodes CASSEGRGDNEQFF.